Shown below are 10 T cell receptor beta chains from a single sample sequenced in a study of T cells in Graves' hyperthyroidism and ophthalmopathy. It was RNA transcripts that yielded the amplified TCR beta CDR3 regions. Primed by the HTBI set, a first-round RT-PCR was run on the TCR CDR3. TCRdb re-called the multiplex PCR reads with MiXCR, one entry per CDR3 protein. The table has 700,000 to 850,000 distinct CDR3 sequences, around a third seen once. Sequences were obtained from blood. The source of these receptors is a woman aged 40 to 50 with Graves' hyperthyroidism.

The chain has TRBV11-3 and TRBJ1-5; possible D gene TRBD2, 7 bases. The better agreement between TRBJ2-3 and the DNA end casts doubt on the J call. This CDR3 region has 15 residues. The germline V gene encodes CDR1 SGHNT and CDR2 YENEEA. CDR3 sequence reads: CASSANREGNLVQYF. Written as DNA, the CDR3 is TGTGCCAGCAGCGCGAACAGGGAGGGGAATTTGGTGCAGTATTTT.

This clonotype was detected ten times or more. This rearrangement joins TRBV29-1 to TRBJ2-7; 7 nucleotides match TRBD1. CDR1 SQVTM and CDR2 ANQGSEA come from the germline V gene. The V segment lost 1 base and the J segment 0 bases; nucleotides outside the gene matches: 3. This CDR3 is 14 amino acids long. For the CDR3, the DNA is TGCAGCGTTGAAGGGACAGGTCCCTCCTACGAGCAGTACTTC. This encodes CSVEGTGPSYEQYF.

The CDR3 bases are TGTGCCACCAGCAGTAAGGGACGGGGGATGAACACTGAAGCTTTCTTT. Its protein product is CATSSKGRGMNTEAFF. The genes are TRBV15 and TRBJ1-1, with D possibly matching TRBD1 (5 bases). Trimming pared 3 bases from V and 0 bases from J, leaving 14 bases between. Germline CDR1 LNHNV, CDR2 YYDKDF (reference sequence). This CDR3 spans 16 amino acids.

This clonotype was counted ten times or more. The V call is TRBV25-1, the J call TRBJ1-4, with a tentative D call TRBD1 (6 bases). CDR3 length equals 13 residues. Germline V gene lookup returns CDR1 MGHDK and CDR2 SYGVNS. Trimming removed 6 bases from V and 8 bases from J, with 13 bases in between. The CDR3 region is CASSGPQGEKLFF. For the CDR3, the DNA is TGTGCCAGCAGCGGACCACAGGGAGAAAAACTGTTTTTT.

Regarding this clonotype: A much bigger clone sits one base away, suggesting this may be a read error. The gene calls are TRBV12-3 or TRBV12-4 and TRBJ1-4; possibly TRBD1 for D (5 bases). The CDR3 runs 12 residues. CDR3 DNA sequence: TGTGCCAGCAGTATAGGACTAACCGGGGCCTCTTTT. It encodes CASSIGLTGASF.

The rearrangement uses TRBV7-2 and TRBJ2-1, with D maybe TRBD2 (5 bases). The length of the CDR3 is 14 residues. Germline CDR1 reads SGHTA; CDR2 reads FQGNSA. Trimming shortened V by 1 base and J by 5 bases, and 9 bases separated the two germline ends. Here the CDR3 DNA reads TGTGCCAGCAGCTTAGTTAACGGGAACAATGAGCAGTTCTTC. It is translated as CASSLVNGNNEQFF. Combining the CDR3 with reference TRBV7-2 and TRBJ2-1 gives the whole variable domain GAGVSQSPSNKVTEKGKDVELRCDPISGHTALYWYRQSLGQGLEFLIYFQGNSAPDKSGLPSDRFSAERTGGSVSTLTIQRTQQEDSAVYLCASSLVNGNNEQFFGPGTRLTVL.

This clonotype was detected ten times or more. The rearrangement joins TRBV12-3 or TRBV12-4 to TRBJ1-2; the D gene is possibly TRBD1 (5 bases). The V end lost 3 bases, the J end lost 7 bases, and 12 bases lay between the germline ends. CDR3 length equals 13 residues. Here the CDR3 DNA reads TGTGCCAGCAGTTTTCGGGGGATGGGTGGCTACACCTTC. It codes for CASSFRGMGGYTF.

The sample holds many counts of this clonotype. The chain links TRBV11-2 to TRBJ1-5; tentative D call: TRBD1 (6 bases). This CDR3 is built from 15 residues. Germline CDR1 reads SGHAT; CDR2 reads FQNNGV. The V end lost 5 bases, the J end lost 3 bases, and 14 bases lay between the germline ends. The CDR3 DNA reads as TGTGCCAGCAGCGGACATACAGGGACCAATCAGCCCCAGCATTTT. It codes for CASSGHTGTNQPQHF.

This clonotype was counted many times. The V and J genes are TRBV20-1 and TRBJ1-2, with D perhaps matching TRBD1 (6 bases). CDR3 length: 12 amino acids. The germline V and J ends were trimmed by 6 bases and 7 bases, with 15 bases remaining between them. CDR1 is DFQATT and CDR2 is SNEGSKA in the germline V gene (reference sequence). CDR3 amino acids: CSAPTGSGGYTF. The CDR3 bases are TGCAGTGCCCCTACAGGGTCTGGTGGCTACACCTTC.

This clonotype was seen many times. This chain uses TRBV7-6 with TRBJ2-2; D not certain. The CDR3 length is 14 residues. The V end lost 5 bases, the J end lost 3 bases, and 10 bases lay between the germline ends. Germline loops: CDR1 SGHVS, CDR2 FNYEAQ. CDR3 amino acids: CASSIRTDTGELFF. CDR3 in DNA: TGTGCCAGCAGCATCCGGACCGACACCGGGGAGCTGTTTTTT.